A single sample is the source of the 12 T cell receptor beta chains below, sequenced in a study of cytomegalovirus exposure and HLA in healthy donors (dated by TCRdb to the late 2010s). The library was prepared using the immunoSEQ multiplex PCR assay. As stored in TCRdb, this immuneACCESS dataset retains in-frame rearrangements with V and J assigned. A fraction of the clones does not appear; measured against another copy, unresolved V genes explain less than half of the discrepancy, and the remainder lacks a known reason. This sample gives 150,000 to 200,000 clones in total; more than 70% of them show up just once. Roughly 10% of the sample is in the top ten clones. The sequenced material came from PBMCs. The receptors derive from a man younger than 45 in good health and CMV-seropositive.

This chain uses TRBV6-1 with TRBJ1-6; 9 positions match TRBD1. The CDR3 spans 16 residues. From germline, CDR1 is MNHNS and CDR2 SASEGT. V lost 4 bases to trimming and J lost 7 bases; unmatched junction nucleotides: 8. CDR3 nucleotide sequence: TGTGCCAGCAGTGTGAAACAGGGGGCCCAGAATTCACCCCTCCACTTT. Amino acids: CASSVKQGAQNSPLHF.

V and J are TRBV19 and TRBJ2-1, with TRBD2 matching 12 bases. The CDR3 contains 15 residues. V trimming: 1 base; J trimming: 7 bases; junction bases outside the gene matches: 2. CDR1 LNHDA and CDR2 SQIVND come from the germline V gene (reference sequence). CDR3 DNA sequence: TGTGCCAGTAGTATAGGACTAGCGGGAGATAATGAGCAGTTCTTC. This encodes CASSIGLAGDNEQFF. The full variable domain, its missing parts supplied by reference TRBV19 and TRBJ2-1, is DGGITQSPKYLFRKEGQNVTLSCEQNLNHDAMYWYRQDPGQGLRLIYYSQIVNDFQKGDIAEGYSVSREKKESFPLTVTSAQKNPTAFYLCASSIGLAGDNEQFFGPGTRLTVL.

On this clone itself: The sample contains more than one DNA sequence encoding this CDR3. V is TRBV27 and J is TRBJ2-1; no reliable D call. This CDR3 has 12 residues. Germline CDR1 and CDR2: MNHEY and SMNVEV (reference sequence). The V gene lost 5 bases and the J gene lost 6 bases, with 8 bases spanning the gap. CDR3 coding DNA: TGTGCCAGCAGTCCCGCGGTCAATGAGCAGTTCTTC. Residues: CASSPAVNEQFF.

The V call is TRBV5-6, the J call TRBJ1-2, with D hard to call. Trimming cost V 4 bases and J 8 bases, with 12 bases left between them. Looked up from germline, CDR1 is SGHDT and CDR2 is YYEEEE. CDR3 length: 12 residues. CDR3 in amino acids: CASSARERGYTF. For the CDR3, the DNA is TGTGCCAGCAGCGCCCGGGAAAGGGGCTACACCTTC.

V gene TRBV30 combines with J gene TRBJ2-7, with TRBD1 matching 7 bases. The CDR3 has 13 residues. V was clipped by 5 bases and J by 2 bases; unmatched bases: 6. Looked up from germline, CDR1 is GTSNPN and CDR2 is SVGIG (reference sequence). CDR3: CAWGTDRTYEQYF. CDR3 sequence (DNA): TGTGCCTGGGGGACGGACAGGACCTACGAGCAGTACTTC.

The rearrangement uses TRBV27 and TRBJ2-7, with 7 bases fitting TRBD1. V shed 5 bases, J shed 3 bases, and the junction held 10 bases outside the gene matches. The CDR3 is made up of 15 amino acids. CDR1 MNHEY and CDR2 SMNVEV come from the germline V gene (reference sequence). CDR3 sequence (DNA): TGTGCCAGCAGTCCGAGACAGGGTGGGAGCTACGAGCAGTACTTC. It encodes CASSPRQGGSYEQYF.

The V call is TRBV25-1, the J call TRBJ1-2; D is perhaps TRBD1 (6 bases). Trimming stripped 6 bases from V and 10 bases from J, with 18 bases between. Germline loops: CDR1 MGHDK, CDR2 SYGVNS. This CDR3 has 13 amino acids. The CDR3 nucleotides read TGTGCCAGCAGAAGGGAGGGGGATCGCGACTACACCTTC. Translated, it gives CASRREGDRDYTF.

This clone came up once. The CDR3: CASRILRTGVDTGELFF. The CDR3 coding sequence is TGTGCCAGCAGAATACTTCGGACAGGGGTGGACACCGGGGAGCTGTTTTTT. The chain links TRBV28 to TRBJ2-2, with TRBD1 matching 9 bases. From germline, CDR1 is MDHEN and CDR2 SYDVKM. The CDR3 runs 17 residues. Trimming cost V 6 bases and J 3 bases; bases outside gene matches: 11.

With respect to this clone: The sample has other DNA sequences that encode this CDR3 too. This chain connects TRBV4-3 to TRBJ1-3, with D possibly being TRBD1 (6 bases). The CDR3 covers 16 residues. The V end was cut by 0 bases, the J end by 0 bases, with 9 bases between. The germline V gene encodes CDR1 LGHNA and CDR2 YSLEER. CDR3 nucleotide sequence: TGCGCCAGCAGCCAAGATAGGACAGCCTCTGGAAACACCATATATTTT. Protein: CASSQDRTASGNTIYF.

The chain recombines TRBV19 with TRBJ2-1; 10 bases are shared with TRBD2. V trimming: 5 bases; J trimming: 8 bases; junction bases outside the gene matches: 6. CDR1 and CDR2 from the germline V gene are LNHDA and SQIVND (reference sequence). The CDR3 spans 14 residues. CDR3 nucleotide sequence: TGTGCCAGTAGTCCAGCGGGGGGGTTATATGAGCAGTTCTTC. This encodes CASSPAGGLYEQFF.

V and J are TRBV5-1 and TRBJ2-5; 10 bases align to TRBD1. The CDR3 has 24 amino acids. V was clipped by 4 bases and J by 7 bases; unmatched bases: 37. Germline assignment: CDR1 SGHRS and CDR2 YFSETQ. CDR3 sequence reads: CASSPEGQGSPLGKAAQESGTQYF. For the CDR3, the DNA is TGCGCCAGCAGCCCGGAGGGACAGGGGTCCCCCCTGGGAAAGGCAGCTCAAGAGTCAGGGACCCAGTACTTC.

This chain connects TRBV7-2 to TRBJ1-3; D not resolved. Per the germline V gene, CDR1 is SGHTA and CDR2 is FQGNSA. Between the trimmed V and J ends, which lost 1 base and 0 bases, there was a span of 7 bases. The CDR3 is 15 amino acids. The CDR3 region is CASSLVPSSGNTIYF. The DNA of the CDR3 is TGTGCCAGCAGCTTAGTTCCCTCCTCTGGAAACACCATATATTTT.